The T cell receptor (beta chain) under discussion was sequenced for a study of beta chain features in type 1 diabetes. Across the whole study: All samples combined gave 107,917,701 sorted cells for examination. Points from the study as a whole: cDNA-based sequencing might over-represent cells highly expressing TCR. In all four CD4+ subsets, TCRB CDR3 length was significantly, moderately reduced in type 1 diabetes. Healthy donors had naive, central memory and Treg TCRB repertoires that appeared less similar than those seen among patients.

Trimming pared 6 bases from V and 1 base from J, leaving 9 bases between. Germline CDR1 MNHNY, CDR2 SVGAGI (reference sequence). CDR3 length: 14 residues. Expressed TCRB transcripts got sequenced, as all isolated RNA was reverse transcribed. Deep immunoSEQ sequencing covered naive, central memory and regulatory T cell samples. Clones were sequenced by immunoSEQ multiplex PCR, and TCRdb holds only the in-frame ones, with some missing. This sample yields more than 250,000 clones, of which 20% are seen a single time; approximately 0.029% belongs to the top ten. On this clone itself: As yet, its antigen is unknown.

The receptor's source is a middle-aged woman with type 1 diabetes. The specimen was naive CD4+ T cells from blood. This chain connects TRBV6-6 to TRBJ2-2; D not resolved. The CDR3 loop reads CASRSLGNTGELFF. For the CDR3, the DNA is TGTGCCAGCAGGTCCCTCGGGAACACCGGGGAGCTGTTTTTT.